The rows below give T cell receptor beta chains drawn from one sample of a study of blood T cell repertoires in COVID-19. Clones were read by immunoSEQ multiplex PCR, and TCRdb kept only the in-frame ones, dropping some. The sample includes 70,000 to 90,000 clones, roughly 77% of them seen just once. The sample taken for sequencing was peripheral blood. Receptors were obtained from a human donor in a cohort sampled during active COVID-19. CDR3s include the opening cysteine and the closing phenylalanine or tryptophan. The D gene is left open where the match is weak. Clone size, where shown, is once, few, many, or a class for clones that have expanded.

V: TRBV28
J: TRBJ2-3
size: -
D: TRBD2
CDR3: CASSSIAGAADTQYF
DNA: TGTGCCAGCAGTTCAATAGCGGGAGCGGCAGATACGCAGTATTTT

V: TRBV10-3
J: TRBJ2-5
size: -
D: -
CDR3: CAISEQGSGETQYF
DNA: TGTGCCATCAGTGAACAGGGAAGTGGGGAGACCCAGTACTTC

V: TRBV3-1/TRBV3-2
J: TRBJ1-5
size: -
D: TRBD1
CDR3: CASSPGTGWNQPQHF
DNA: TGTGCCAGCAGCCCGGGGACAGGGTGGAATCAGCCCCAGCATTTT

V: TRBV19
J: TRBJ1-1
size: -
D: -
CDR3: CASSNQGKSEAFF
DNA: TGTGCCAGTAGTAATCAGGGTAAGTCTGAAGCTTTCTTT

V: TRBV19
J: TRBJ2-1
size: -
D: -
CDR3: CASSIDRSSYNEQFF
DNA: TGTGCCAGTAGTATTGACAGGAGCTCCTACAATGAGCAGTTCTTC

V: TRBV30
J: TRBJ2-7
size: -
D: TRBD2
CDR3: CAWTSGAYEQYF
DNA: TGTGCCTGGACTAGCGGAGCCTACGAGCAGTACTTC

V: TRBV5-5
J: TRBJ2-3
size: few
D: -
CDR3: CASSNGADTQYF
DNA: TGTGCCAGCAGCAACGGAGCAGATACGCAGTATTTT

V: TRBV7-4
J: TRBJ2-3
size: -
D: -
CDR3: CASSLGQVAWTDTQYF
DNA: TGTGCCAGCAGCTTAGGTCAAGTAGCGTGGACAGATACGCAGTATTTT

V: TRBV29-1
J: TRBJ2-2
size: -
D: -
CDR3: CSVIKNTGELFF
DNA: TGCAGCGTTATAAAGAACACCGGGGAGCTGTTTTTT

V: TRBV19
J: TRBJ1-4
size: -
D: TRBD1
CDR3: CASSPGQANNEKLFF
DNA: TGTGCCAGTAGCCCGGGACAGGCAAATAATGAAAAACTGTTTTTT

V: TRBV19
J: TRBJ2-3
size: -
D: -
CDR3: CASTARQGVVDTQYF
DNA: TGTGCCAGTACCGCAAGGCAGGGTGTGGTCGATACGCAGTATTTT

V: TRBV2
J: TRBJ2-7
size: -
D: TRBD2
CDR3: CASSESRGRAFHEQYF
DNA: TGTGCCAGCAGTGAATCGCGCGGGAGGGCCTTCCACGAGCAGTACTTC

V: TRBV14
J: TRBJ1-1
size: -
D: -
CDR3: CASSAVGQVTRAFF
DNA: TGTGCCAGCAGCGCCGTAGGTCAGGTTACAAGAGCTTTCTTT

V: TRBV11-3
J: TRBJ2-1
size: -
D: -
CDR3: CASSLAGAEDGEQFF
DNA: TGTGCCAGCAGCTTAGCAGGGGCAGAGGACGGTGAGCAGTTCTTC

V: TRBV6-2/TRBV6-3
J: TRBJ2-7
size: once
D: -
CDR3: CASSYAGTYEQYF
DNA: TGTGCCAGCAGTTACGCAGGGACATACGAGCAGTACTTC

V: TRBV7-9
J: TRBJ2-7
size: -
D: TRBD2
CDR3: CASSLQPGLAMYEQYF
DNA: TGTGCCAGCAGCTTACAGCCGGGACTAGCGATGTACGAGCAGTACTTC

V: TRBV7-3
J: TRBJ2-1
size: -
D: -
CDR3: CASRPPGGSDNEQFF
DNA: TGTGCCAGCAGACCACCTGGGGGGTCGGACAATGAGCAGTTCTTC

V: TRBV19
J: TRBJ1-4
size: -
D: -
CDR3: CASSITQEGEKLFF
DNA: TGTGCCAGTAGTATAACACAGGAGGGTGAAAAACTGTTTTTT

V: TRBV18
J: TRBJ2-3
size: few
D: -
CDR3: CASSPSRAGTDTQYF
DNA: TGTGCCAGCTCACCCTCCAGGGCGGGCACAGATACGCAGTATTTT

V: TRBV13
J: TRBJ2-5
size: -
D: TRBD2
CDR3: CASSLGREFIRTSGSQETQYF
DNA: TGTGCCAGCAGCTTGGGGCGGGAGTTTATCCGGACTAGCGGTTCTCAAGAGACCCAGTACTTC

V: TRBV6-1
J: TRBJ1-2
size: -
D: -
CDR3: CASSEAREDGYTF
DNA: TGTGCCAGCAGTGAAGCCAGGGAGGATGGCTACACCTTC

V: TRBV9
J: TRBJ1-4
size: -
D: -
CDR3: CASSVEFRVTENEKLFF
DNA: TGTGCCAGCAGCGTAGAATTTCGCGTTACAGAGAATGAAAAACTGTTTTTT

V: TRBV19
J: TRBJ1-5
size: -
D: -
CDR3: CASSMSQVDQPQHF
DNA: TGTGCCAGTAGTATGTCACAGGTGGATCAGCCCCAGCATTTT

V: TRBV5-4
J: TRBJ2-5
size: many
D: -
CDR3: CASSQSGSGLETQYF
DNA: TGTGCCAGCAGCCAAAGCGGGTCAGGGTTGGAGACCCAGTACTTC

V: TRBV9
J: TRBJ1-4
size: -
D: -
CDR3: CASTSGPDTNEKLFF
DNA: TGTGCCAGCACCAGTGGGCCGGACACCAATGAAAAACTGTTTTTT

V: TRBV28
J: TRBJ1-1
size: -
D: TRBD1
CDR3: CASRRDRGNTEAFF
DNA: TGTGCCAGCAGAAGGGACAGGGGGAACACTGAAGCTTTCTTT

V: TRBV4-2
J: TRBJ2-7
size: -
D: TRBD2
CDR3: CASSQGLSGSYEQYF
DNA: TGTGCCAGCAGCCAAGGTCTTAGCGGGAGCTACGAGCAGTACTTC

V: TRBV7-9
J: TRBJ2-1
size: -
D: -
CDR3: CASSPRGTAINEQFF
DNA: TGTGCCAGCAGCCCCCGCGGGACAGCGATCAATGAGCAGTTCTTC

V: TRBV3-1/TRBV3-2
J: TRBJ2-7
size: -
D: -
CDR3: CASSQAGQIEQYF
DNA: TGTGCCAGCAGCCAAGCCGGACAGATCGAGCAGTACTTC

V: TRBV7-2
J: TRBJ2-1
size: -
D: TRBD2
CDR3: CASSLGTLAGMRGHEQFF
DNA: TGTGCCAGCAGCTTGGGAACACTAGCGGGTATGAGGGGGCATGAGCAGTTCTTC

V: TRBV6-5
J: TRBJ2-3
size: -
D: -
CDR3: CASSLGAGDTQYF
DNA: TGTGCCAGCAGTCTGGGGGCTGGGGATACGCAGTATTTT

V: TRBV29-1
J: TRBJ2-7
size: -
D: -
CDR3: CSVPGQGYHEQYF
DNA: TGCAGCGTACCTGGTCAGGGGTACCACGAGCAGTACTTC

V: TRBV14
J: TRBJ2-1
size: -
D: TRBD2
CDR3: CASSHHPSGNPGYNEQFF
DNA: TGTGCCAGCAGCCATCATCCTAGCGGGAACCCCGGATACAATGAGCAGTTCTTC

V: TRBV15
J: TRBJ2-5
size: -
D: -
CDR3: CATSTTAQETQYF
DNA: TGTGCCACGTCGACTACGGCACAAGAGACCCAGTACTTC

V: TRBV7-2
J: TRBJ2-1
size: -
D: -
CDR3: CASSSTPYNEQFF
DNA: TGTGCCAGCAGCTCAACACCTTACAATGAGCAGTTCTTC

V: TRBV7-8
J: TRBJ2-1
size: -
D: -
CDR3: CASSQIDRSDEQFF
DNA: TGTGCCAGCAGCCAAATCGACAGGTCGGATGAGCAGTTCTTC

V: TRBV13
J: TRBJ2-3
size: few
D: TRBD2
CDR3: CASSFGAGLADADTQYF
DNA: TGTGCCAGCAGCTTCGGGGCGGGACTAGCGGATGCAGATACGCAGTATTTT

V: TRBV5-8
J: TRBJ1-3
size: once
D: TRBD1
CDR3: CASSLEGTGAGNTIYF
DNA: TGTGCCAGCAGCTTGGAGGGGACAGGGGCTGGAAACACCATATATTTT

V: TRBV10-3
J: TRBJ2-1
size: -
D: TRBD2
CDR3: CAIRAGLADLGEQFF
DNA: TGTGCCATCAGAGCGGGACTAGCGGACCTTGGTGAGCAGTTCTTC

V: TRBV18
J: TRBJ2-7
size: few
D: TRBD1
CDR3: CASSPTGATYEQYF
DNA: TGTGCCAGCTCACCGACAGGGGCAACCTACGAGCAGTACTTC

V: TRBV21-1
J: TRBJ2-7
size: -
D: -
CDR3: CASSKRGGETYIYEQYF
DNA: TGTGCCAGCAGCAAAAGAGGGGGCGAGACCTACATCTACGAGCAGTACTTC

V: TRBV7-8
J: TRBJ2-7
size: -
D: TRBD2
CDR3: CASSLVAGGPYEQYF
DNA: TGTGCCAGCAGCTTAGTAGCGGGAGGGCCGTACGAGCAGTACTTC

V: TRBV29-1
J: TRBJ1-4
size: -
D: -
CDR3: CSTRQAPGEKLFF
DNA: TGCAGCACGAGACAGGCACCGGGTGAAAAACTGTTTTTT

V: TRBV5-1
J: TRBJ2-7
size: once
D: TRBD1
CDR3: CASSLSPGGNYEQYF
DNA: TGCGCCAGCAGCTTGAGTCCAGGGGGAAACTACGAGCAGTACTTC

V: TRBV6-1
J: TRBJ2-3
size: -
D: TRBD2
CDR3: CASSEALPGLAGADTQYF
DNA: TGTGCCAGCAGTGAAGCGCTTCCTGGACTAGCGGGCGCCGATACGCAGTATTTT